This T cell receptor (beta chain) came from a study of blood T cells in healthy people across ages. Alongside a J-beta primer mix, a sample-barcoded 5' primer served in a second PCR lasting about 7 to 11 cycles. TCRdb processed the 5' RACE reads anew with MiXCR; each CDR3 protein has one entry. The sample consists of over 1,500,000 distinct CDR3 sequences, about 49% of them appearing once. Turning to this clonotype: What it recognizes is unknown. The DNA is omitted, as the CDR3 cannot be located on it reliably, and the CDR3 follows TCRdb's listing.

Study results and limitations: TCR beta diversity per million T cells fell roughly linearly with age.

The CDR3 is 14 amino acids in total, end residues counted. CDR1 is MNHEY and CDR2 is SMNVEV in the germline V gene (reference sequence). J is TRBJ2-5 and V is TRBV27. The sequence was collected from a woman aged 40 to 50 in good health. The sequenced sample consisted of blood. CDR3 residues: CASSSSRLQETQYF.